This TCR beta chain was documented in a study of memory CD4+ T cells and cytomegalovirus serostatus. Overall study: This sample comes from healthy Belgian adults, under 10 CMV seropositive, about 23 seronegative. Notes on the study in general: Median bootstrapped AUC for CMV status was approximately 0.96 originally, about 0.9 US-trained. Each of 67 CMV-associated TCRbeta sequences occurred in one to five individuals.

As for this clone: Its specificity is not known.

Single viable CD3+CD4+CD8-CD45RO+ cells were sorted as the memory CD4+ T cells. Total CD4+ T cells were enriched by CD4 positive selection. Clones were sequenced by immunoSEQ multiplex PCR, and TCRdb holds only the in-frame ones, with some missing. The repertoire holds some 26,000 clones, about 75% seen once, with less than 1.3% in the top ten. The CDR3 is made up of 15 amino acids. The V gene end was trimmed by 3 bases and the J gene end by 5 bases; junction bases not matched to a gene: 8. Germline V lookup: CDR1 KGHSH, CDR2 LQKENI. Sequenced input: memory CD4+ T cells from blood. The V call is TRBV18, the J call TRBJ2-5, with 8 bases fitting TRBD1. This TCR came from an adult in good health and CMV-seronegative. CDR3 nucleotides: TGTGCCAGCTCACCTTTTCAGGGGGCCGGGGAGACCCAGTACTTC. Its protein product is CASSPFQGAGETQYF.